This TCR beta chain was obtained from a study of blood T cell repertoires in COVID-19. As for the study in general: Italy, Spain and the United States were the sources of the convalescent and acute COVID-19 samples. T cells, B-cell-depleted T cells, or PBMCs provided the cDNA or gDNA that served as material.

In the original workflow: Counts of nucleated cells, estimated from reference gene primer amplification, were obtained. Clones were sequenced by immunoSEQ multiplex PCR, and TCRdb holds only the in-frame ones, with some missing. V and J calls and clone size are those listed in that table; D and trimming were worked out from the DNA. The sample includes roughly 300,000 clones, roughly 85% of them seen just once. The CDR3 consists of 13 residues. Germline V gene data show CDR1 as SGHRS and CDR2 as YFSETQ. Trimming cost V 7 bases and J 8 bases; bases outside gene matches: 4. The chain uses TRBV5-1 and TRBJ2-1; 12 bases map to TRBD1. The sequence derives from a human donor in a cohort sampled during active COVID-19. The sample taken for sequencing was peripheral blood. The CDR3 region is CASGTGGLDEQFF. DNA of the CDR3: TGCGCCAGCGGGACAGGGGGCCTCGATGAGCAGTTCTTC. The full variable domain, in which reference TRBV5-1 and TRBJ2-1 provide the parts outside the CDR3, is KAGVTQTPRYLIKTRGQQVTLSCSPISGHRSVSWYQQTPGQGLQFLFEYFSETQRNKGNFPGRFSGRQFSNSRSEMNVSTLELGDSALYLCASGTGGLDEQFFGPGTRLTVL.